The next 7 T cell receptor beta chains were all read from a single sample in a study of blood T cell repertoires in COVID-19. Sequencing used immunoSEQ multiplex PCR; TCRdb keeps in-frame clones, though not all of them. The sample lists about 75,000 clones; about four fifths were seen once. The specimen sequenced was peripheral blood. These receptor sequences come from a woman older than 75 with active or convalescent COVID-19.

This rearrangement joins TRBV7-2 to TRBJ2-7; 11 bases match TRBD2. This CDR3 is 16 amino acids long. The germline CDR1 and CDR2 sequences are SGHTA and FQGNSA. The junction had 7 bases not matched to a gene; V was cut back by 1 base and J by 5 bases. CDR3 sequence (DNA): TGTGCCAGCAGCTTAGTTAGTAGCGGGAGGGTCCACGAGCAGTACTTC. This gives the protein CASSLVSSGRVHEQYF. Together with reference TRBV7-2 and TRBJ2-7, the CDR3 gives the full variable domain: GAGVSQSPSNKVTEKGKDVELRCDPISGHTALYWYRQSLGQGLEFLIYFQGNSAPDKSGLPSDRFSAERTGGSVSTLTIQRTQQEDSAVYLCASSLVSSGRVHEQYFGPGTRLTVT.

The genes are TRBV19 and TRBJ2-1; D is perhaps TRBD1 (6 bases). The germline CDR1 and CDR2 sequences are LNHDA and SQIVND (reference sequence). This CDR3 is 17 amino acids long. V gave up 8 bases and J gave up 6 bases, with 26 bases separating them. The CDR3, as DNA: TGTGCCAGTCAAAAATCCCTCCGGGTCAGGGGCGTCAATGAGCAGTTCTTC. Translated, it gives CASQKSLRVRGVNEQFF.

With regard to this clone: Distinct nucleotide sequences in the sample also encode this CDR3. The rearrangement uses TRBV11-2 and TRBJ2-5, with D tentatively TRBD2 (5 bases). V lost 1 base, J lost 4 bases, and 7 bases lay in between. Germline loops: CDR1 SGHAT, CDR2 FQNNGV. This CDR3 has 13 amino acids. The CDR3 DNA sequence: TGTGCCAGCAGCTTAGTTGGGAGAGAGACCCAGTACTTC. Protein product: CASSLVGRETQYF.

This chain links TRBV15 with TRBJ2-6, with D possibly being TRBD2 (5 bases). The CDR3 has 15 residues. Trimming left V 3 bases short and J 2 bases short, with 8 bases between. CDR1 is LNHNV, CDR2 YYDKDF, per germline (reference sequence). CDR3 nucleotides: TGTGCCACCAGCAGCAAGGGAGCTGGGGCCAACGTCCTGACTTTC. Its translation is CATSSKGAGANVLTF.

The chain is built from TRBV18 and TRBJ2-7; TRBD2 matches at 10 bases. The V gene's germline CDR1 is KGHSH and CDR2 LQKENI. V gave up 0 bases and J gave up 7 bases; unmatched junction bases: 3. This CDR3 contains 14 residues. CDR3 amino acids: CASSPPLAGVEQYF. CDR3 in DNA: TGTGCCAGCTCACCACCCCTAGCGGGGGTTGAGCAGTACTTC.

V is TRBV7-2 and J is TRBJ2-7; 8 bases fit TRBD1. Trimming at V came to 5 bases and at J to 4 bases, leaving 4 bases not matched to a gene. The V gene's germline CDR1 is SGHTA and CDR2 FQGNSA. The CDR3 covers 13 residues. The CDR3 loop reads CASSQDRGYEQYF. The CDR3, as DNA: TGTGCCAGCAGCCAAGACAGGGGTTACGAGCAGTACTTC.

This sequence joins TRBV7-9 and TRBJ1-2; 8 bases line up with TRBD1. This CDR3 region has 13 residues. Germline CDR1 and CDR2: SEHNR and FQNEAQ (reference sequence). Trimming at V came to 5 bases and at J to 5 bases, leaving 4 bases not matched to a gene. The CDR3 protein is CASSATGVYGYTF. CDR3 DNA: TGTGCCAGCAGCGCGACAGGGGTGTATGGCTACACCTTC.